The rows below give T cell receptor beta chains drawn from one sample of a study of blood T cell repertoires in COVID-19. TCRdb's copy holds only in-frame clones and misses some; the assay was immunoSEQ multiplex PCR. Of under 300,000 clones in the sample, approximately 90% are singletons; the top ten hold just over 7%. The specimen was peripheral blood. Receptors originate from a man between 60 and 75 years old who had recovered from COVID-19. The CDR3 runs from the conserved cysteine through the conserved F or W. The D gene is left open where the match is weak. Clone size is stated in some rows and not others, as once, few, many or a class when expanded.

j_call	d_call	v_call	clone_size	cdr3_aa	cdr3_nt
TRBJ1-1	TRBD1	TRBV24-1	NA	CATKDRGYTEAFF	TGTGCCACCAAAGACAGGGGGTACACTGAAGCTTTCTTT
TRBJ1-1	NA	TRBV18	NA	CASSPATTEAFF	TGTGCCAGCTCACCGGCAACCACTGAAGCTTTCTTT
TRBJ1-6	TRBD1	TRBV5-4	NA	CASSQGGQGASPLHF	TGTGCCAGCAGCCAAGGGGGGCAGGGGGCTTCACCCCTCCACTTT
TRBJ1-5	NA	TRBV3-1/TRBV3-2	NA	CASSQVRGNQPQHF	TGTGCCAGCAGCCAAGTCAGGGGCAATCAGCCCCAGCATTTT
TRBJ2-1	NA	TRBV2	NA	CASHRELSYNEQFF	TGTGCCAGCCACCGGGAGTTATCCTACAATGAGCAGTTCTTC
TRBJ2-1	NA	TRBV5-1	NA	CASSFQVRGLSYNEQFF	TGCGCCAGCAGTTTTCAAGTTCGGGGGTTATCCTACAATGAGCAGTTCTTC
TRBJ1-4	NA	TRBV5-1	NA	CASSRGSATNEKLFF	TGCGCCAGCAGCAGAGGTTCTGCAACTAATGAAAAACTGTTTTTT
TRBJ2-2	TRBD2	TRBV7-9	NA	CASSFTSGGSNTGELFF	TGTGCCAGCAGCTTTACTAGCGGGGGGTCGAACACCGGGGAGCTGTTTTTT
TRBJ1-4	NA	TRBV6-1	NA	CASSEAASGTNEKLFF	TGTGCCAGCAGTGAAGCGGCATCAGGGACTAATGAAAAACTGTTTTTT
TRBJ1-3	TRBD1	TRBV27	NA	CASSSGGEAGNTIYF	TGTGCCAGCAGTTCAGGGGGAGAGGCTGGAAACACCATATATTTT
TRBJ1-2	NA	TRBV10-3	NA	CATYKGARGEDYGYTF	TGTGCCACCTACAAAGGAGCCAGGGGTGAAGACTATGGCTACACCTTC
TRBJ1-3	NA	TRBV9	NA	CASSAGKGNTIYF	TGTGCCAGCAGCGCAGGGAAAGGAAACACCATATATTTT
TRBJ1-2	NA	TRBV15	once	CATSPGGINYGYTF	TGTGCCACCAGCCCAGGAGGAATTAACTATGGCTACACCTTC
TRBJ2-4	TRBD1	TRBV6-5	NA	CASEDRETIQYF	TGTGCCAGCGAAGACAGGGAGACCATTCAGTACTTC
TRBJ1-1	TRBD1	TRBV12-5	NA	CASGLPPGGTEAFF	TGTGCTAGTGGTTTGCCCCCAGGGGGGACTGAAGCTTTCTTT
TRBJ1-4	TRBD1	TRBV5-1	NA	CASSLGYGTAINEKLFF	TGCGCCAGCAGCTTGGGTTACGGGACAGCGATTAATGAAAAACTGTTTTTT
TRBJ2-3	NA	TRBV5-6	NA	CASSLIFGGRVGTDTQYF	TGTGCCAGCAGCTTGATTTTCGGCGGCCGTGTGGGCACAGATACGCAGTATTTT
TRBJ2-2	TRBD2	TRBV7-9	NA	CASSPLSGGAIGELFF	TGTGCCAGCAGCCCCCTTAGCGGGGGGGCCATCGGGGAGCTGTTTTTT
TRBJ1-1	NA	TRBV2	NA	CASSEERQTEAFF	TGTGCCAGCAGTGAAGAGAGACAGACTGAAGCTTTCTTT
TRBJ2-5	NA	TRBV21-1	NA	CASSKGRSGQEQETQYF	TGTGCCAGCAGCAAAGGGAGGTCCGGACAGGAGCAAGAGACCCAGTACTTC
TRBJ2-1	TRBD2	TRBV9	few	CASSATGTSGFNEQFF	TGTGCCAGCAGCGCGACCGGGACTAGCGGGTTCAATGAGCAGTTCTTC
TRBJ1-4	TRBD1	TRBV7-6	NA	CASSLQGAEEEKLFF	TGTGCCAGCAGCCTACAGGGGGCGGAAGAGGAAAAACTGTTTTTT
TRBJ2-6	TRBD1	TRBV5-1	NA	CAIGTASGANVLTF	TGCGCCATCGGGACAGCCTCTGGGGCCAACGTCCTGACTTTC
TRBJ2-3	NA	TRBV7-2	NA	CASSPAVSVLDTQYF	TGTGCCAGCAGCCCCGCTGTATCAGTTTTAGATACGCAGTATTTT
TRBJ1-2	NA	TRBV5-1	NA	CASSLGLGGGGYGYTF	TGCGCCAGCAGCTTGGGTCTGGGAGGAGGAGGATACGGCTACACCTTC
TRBJ2-5	TRBD2	TRBV3-1/TRBV3-2	NA	CASSQAGLAGQETQYF	TGTGCCAGCAGCCAAGCAGGACTAGCGGGGCAAGAGACCCAGTACTTC
TRBJ1-6	TRBD1	TRBV5-1	NA	CASSHRQGGRNSPLHF	TGCGCCAGCAGCCACCGACAGGGGGGAAGGAATTCACCCCTCCACTTT
TRBJ1-2	NA	TRBV9	NA	CASSVEGAQGYGYTF	TGTGCCAGCAGCGTAGAAGGGGCGCAGGGCTATGGCTACACCTTC
TRBJ2-3	TRBD1	TRBV27	NA	CASSSRDRVQDTQYF	TGTGCCAGCAGTTCAAGGGACAGGGTACAGGATACGCAGTATTTT
TRBJ2-3	TRBD1	TRBV5-1	NA	CASSSPTGGSTDTQYF	TGCGCCAGCAGCTCCCCGACAGGGGGTAGCACAGATACGCAGTATTTT
TRBJ2-1	TRBD2	TRBV10-3	NA	CAISDGLAGAQGEQFF	TGTGCCATCAGCGACGGACTAGCGGGGGCCCAAGGGGAGCAGTTCTTC
TRBJ2-1	NA	TRBV5-1	NA	CASTTGNVIGNEQFF	TGCGCCAGCACTACCGGGAACGTTATCGGGAATGAGCAGTTCTTC
TRBJ1-5	NA	TRBV5-1	NA	CASSITGNSNQPQHF	TGCGCCAGCAGCATTACAGGGAATAGCAATCAGCCCCAGCATTTT
TRBJ2-6	NA	TRBV15	once	CATSRVWGVGANVLTF	TGTGCCACCAGCAGAGTGTGGGGGGTAGGGGCCAACGTCCTGACTTTC
TRBJ1-6	TRBD1	TRBV6-5	NA	CASLRDSNSPLHF	TGTGCCAGCCTTAGGGACAGTAATTCACCCCTCCACTTT
TRBJ2-1	NA	TRBV2	NA	CASRVGRGSYNEQFF	TGTGCCAGCAGGGTCGGCAGGGGCTCCTACAATGAGCAGTTCTTC
TRBJ2-3	TRBD2	TRBV24-1	NA	CATSDPLAGGSDTQYF	TGTGCCACCAGTGACCCTCTAGCGGGGGGGTCAGATACGCAGTATTTT
TRBJ2-6	NA	TRBV21-1	few	CASSKARVGGCSGANVLTF	TGTGCCAGCAGCAAAGCGCGTGTAGGGGGATGTTCTGGGGCCAACGTCCTGACTTTC
TRBJ1-2	NA	TRBV18	NA	CASSLQTNYGYTF	TGTGCCAGCTCACTTCAAACTAACTATGGCTACACCTTC
TRBJ2-1	TRBD1	TRBV7-6	NA	CASSLGGQGSNEQFF	TGTGCCAGCAGCCTAGGGGGACAGGGTAGCAATGAGCAGTTCTTC
TRBJ1-4	TRBD1	TRBV14	NA	CASSQDPSRGLLSTNEKLFF	TGTGCCAGCAGCCAAGACCCCAGCAGGGGGCTGCTCTCAACTAATGAAAAACTGTTTTTT
TRBJ1-4	TRBD1	TRBV6-2/TRBV6-3	NA	CASSYQRGTEREKLFF	TGTGCCAGCAGTTACCAACGCGGGACAGAGCGCGAAAAACTGTTTTTT
TRBJ2-5	NA	TRBV5-6	NA	CASSFDQGRETQYF	TGTGCCAGCAGCTTTGACCAAGGGAGGGAGACCCAGTACTTC
TRBJ2-1	TRBD1	TRBV5-6	NA	CASSEDRAYNEQFF	TGTGCCAGCAGCGAGGACAGGGCTTACAATGAGCAGTTCTTC
TRBJ1-2	TRBD1	TRBV10-3	NA	CAISESDRGGYTF	TGTGCCATCAGTGAGTCGGACAGGGGTGGCTACACCTTC